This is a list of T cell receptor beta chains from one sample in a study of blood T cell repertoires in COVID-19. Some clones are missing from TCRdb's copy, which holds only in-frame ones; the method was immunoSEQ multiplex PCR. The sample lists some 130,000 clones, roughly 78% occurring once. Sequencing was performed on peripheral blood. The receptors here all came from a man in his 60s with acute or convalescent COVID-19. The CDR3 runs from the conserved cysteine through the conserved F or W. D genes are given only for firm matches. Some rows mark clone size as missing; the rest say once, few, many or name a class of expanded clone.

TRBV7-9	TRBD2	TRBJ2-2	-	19	TGTGCCAGCAGCCGCTTCAGGTCGCAAAGCGGGGGTAACACCGGGGAGCTGTTTTTT	CASSRFRSQSGGNTGELFF
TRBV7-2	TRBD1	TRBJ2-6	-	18	TGTGCCAGCAGCCCCTGGGGGCAGGGGGCGCCCGGAGCCAACGTCCTGACTTTC	CASSPWGQGAPGANVLTF
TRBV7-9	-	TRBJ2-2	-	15	TGTGCCAGCAGCTTCGCGGACCAGGGGTTCGGGGAGCTGTTTTTT	CASSFADQGFGELFF
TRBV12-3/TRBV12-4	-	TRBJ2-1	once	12	TGTGCCAGCAGGCCCCCAGGGGATGAGCAGTTCTTC	CASRPPGDEQFF
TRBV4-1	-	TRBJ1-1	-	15	TGCGCCAGCAGCCGAAAACTGGACAGAGACACTGAAGCTTTCTTT	CASSRKLDRDTEAFF
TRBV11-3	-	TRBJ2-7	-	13	TGTGCCAGCAGCTTCACAGGGACGAACGAGCAGTACTTC	CASSFTGTNEQYF
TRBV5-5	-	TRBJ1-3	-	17	TGTGCCAGCAGCTTGCGTTTCGAACTGCTCTCTGGAAACACCATATATTTT	CASSLRFELLSGNTIYF
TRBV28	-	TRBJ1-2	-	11	TGTGCCAGCAGTTACAGGTTTGGCTACACCTTC	CASSYRFGYTF
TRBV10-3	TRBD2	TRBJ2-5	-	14	TGTGCCATCAGTGACGGGACTAGCCGGGAGACCCAGTACTTC	CAISDGTSRETQYF
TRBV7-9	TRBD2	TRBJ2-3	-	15	TGTGCCAGCAGCTTAGCTAGCGGGAACGCAGATACGCAGTATTTT	CASSLASGNADTQYF
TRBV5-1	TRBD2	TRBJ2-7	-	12	TGCGCCAGCAGCTCGACTAGCTCCGAGCAGTACTTC	CASSSTSSEQYF
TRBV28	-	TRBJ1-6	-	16	TGTGCCAGCAGTTTGGACGGGAGCTCCTATAATTCACCCCTCCACTTT	CASSLDGSSYNSPLHF
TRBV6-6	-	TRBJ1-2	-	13	TGTGCCAGCAGCCCCTCAGGGGTCTATGGCTACACCTTC	CASSPSGVYGYTF
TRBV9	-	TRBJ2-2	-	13	TGTGCCAGCACCCGACTAGTGGTCGGGGAGCTGTTTTTT	CASTRLVVGELFF
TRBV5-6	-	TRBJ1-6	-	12	TGTGCCAGCAGTCCTGGACTGTCACCCCTCCACTTT	CASSPGLSPLHF
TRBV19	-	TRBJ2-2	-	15	TGTGCCAGTAGTATAGAAACTAGATTCACCGGGGAGCTGTTTTTT	CASSIETRFTGELFF
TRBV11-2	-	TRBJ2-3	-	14	TGTGCCAGCAGCTCCGAGGGAAACGCAGATACGCAGTATTTT	CASSSEGNADTQYF